The 29 T cell receptor beta chains reported below all come from one sample, sequenced in a study of shared clonotypes between healthy human individuals. CD45RO-negative cells were positively selected for CCR7, leaving out terminally differentiated effector memory CD45RA+ cells. Measured with immunoSEQ multiplex PCR; TCRdb has only the in-frame clones, and not every one. The repertoire consists of 1.5 million to 2.5 million clones, with over 85% occurring once and the leading ten covering 0.9% to 1.5%. The specimen was naive CD8+ T cells sorted from blood. Receptor source: a man younger than 35 in good health.

Concerning this clone: One junction end does not reproduce the germline sequence, and a read error may be involved. The CDR3 region is CASSLVGNPEAFF. The CDR3 coding sequence is TGTGCCAGCAGCTTAGTAGGGAACCCTGAAGCTTTCTTT. The J gene is TRBJ1-1, the V gene TRBV7-9; D is undetermined. The CDR3 totals 13 residues. The germline V gene has CDR1 SEHNR and CDR2 FQNEAQ (reference sequence).

This clone has only a few counts. Different DNA sequences within this sample yield the same CDR3. V usage is TRBV27 and J usage is TRBJ2-2, with TRBD1 identical over 9 bases. Per the germline V gene, CDR1 is MNHEY and CDR2 is SMNVEV (reference sequence). This CDR3 spans 14 amino acids. With 5 bases clipped from V and 7 bases from J, the junction kept 5 bases outside the gene matches. CDR3 sequence: CASSPGTGFGELFF. CDR3 sequence (DNA): TGTGCCAGCAGTCCCGGGACAGGGTTCGGGGAGCTGTTTTTT.

The chain recombines TRBV10-3 with TRBJ1-2; 10 bases are shared with TRBD1. The CDR3 totals 15 residues. Germline CDR1 and CDR2: ENHRY and SYGVKD. J gave up 6 bases and V 2 bases, and 6 bases lay outside the gene matches. CDR3 sequence (DNA): TGTGCCATCAGTGAGATGAGACAGGGGGCGGATGGCTACACCTTC. It specifies CAISEMRQGADGYTF.

This rearrangement joins TRBV4-2 to TRBJ2-2, with 11 bases lining up with TRBD1. The ends lost 4 bases at V and 3 bases at J; junction bases unmatched: 10. The CDR3 sequence is 18 residues long. CDR1 LGHNA and CDR2 YNFKEQ come from the germline V gene. The CDR3, as DNA: TGTGCCAGCAGCCCCGTGGAGTGGGACAGGGGGGACACCGGGGAGCTGTTTTTT. Its protein is CASSPVEWDRGDTGELFF.

Comment on this clone: Additional DNA sequences in this sample encode the identical CDR3. The chain recombines TRBV4-3 with TRBJ2-3; D remains unclear. Trimming shortened V by 0 bases and J by 4 bases, and 5 bases separated the two germline ends. Germline V gene lookup returns CDR1 LGHNA and CDR2 YSLEER. The CDR3 is 13 amino acids. The CDR3 reads CASSQEGSDTQYF. In nucleotides, the CDR3 is TGCGCCAGCAGCCAAGAGGGTTCAGATACGCAGTATTTT.

The V call is TRBV18, the J call TRBJ2-5; 9 positions agree with TRBD1. Trimming took 3 bases from V and 2 from J; bases not matched to a gene: 4. CDR3 length equals 15 residues. In germline, CDR1 is KGHSH, CDR2 LQKENI. In nucleotides, the CDR3 is TGTGCCAGCTCACCTAACAGGGGGCTGCAAGAGACCCAGTACTTC. It translates to CASSPNRGLQETQYF.

The V call is TRBV10-1, the J call TRBJ2-5, with 10 bases aligning to TRBD2. The CDR3 is made up of 13 amino acids. The trim removed 10 bases at V and 5 bases at J, leaving 7 bases unmatched. The germline CDR1 and CDR2 sequences are WNHNN and SYGVQD (reference sequence). CDR3 sequence reads: CAIPAGGGETQYF. The CDR3 DNA follows: TGCGCCATCCCAGCGGGAGGGGGGGAGACCCAGTACTTC.

V and J are TRBV4-3 and TRBJ2-2, with D possibly matching TRBD1 (6 bases). CDR3 length equals 15 residues. Germline CDR1 is LGHNA and CDR2 is YSLEER. The germline V and J ends were trimmed by 4 bases and 4 bases, with 13 bases remaining between them. The CDR3 DNA is TGCGCCAGCAGCCCGATGGGGGCTGGCACCGGGGAGCTGTTTTTT. Translating gives CASSPMGAGTGELFF.

The chain links TRBV30 to TRBJ2-3; no clear D gene. CDR1 and CDR2 (germline): GTSNPN, SVGIG (reference sequence). CDR3 length equals 13 residues. Trimming took off 3 bases at V and 8 bases at J, with 15 bases between the two ends. The DNA of the CDR3 is TGTGCCTGGAGCGAATACTCGCCCGGTACGCAGTATTTT. It yields the protein CAWSEYSPGTQYF.

The chain joins TRBV5-6 to TRBJ1-1; TRBD1 might be the D (5 bases). Germline loops: CDR1 SGHDT, CDR2 YYEEEE. V was shortened by 4 bases and J by 5 bases, with 24 bases between the two germline ends. CDR3 length equals 17 residues. CDR3 DNA: TGTGCCAGCAGCCCAAGCTATATGGACCAGGGTTGGACTGAAGCTTTCTTT. Its translation is CASSPSYMDQGWTEAFF.

V usage is TRBV7-9 and J usage is TRBJ1-2; TRBD1 might be the D (5 bases). The ends were cut back, 0 bases at V and 12 bases at J, with 23 bases in the middle. The germline CDR1 and CDR2 sequences are SEHNR and FQNEAQ (reference sequence). The CDR3 spans 16 residues. CDR3 in DNA: TGTGCCAGCAGCTTAGCGGGAGACAAGGGAGGGGAGGACCACACCTTC. This sequence encodes CASSLAGDKGGEDHTF.

The CDR3 coding sequence is TGTGCCAGCAGTGTAGGACTAGCGGGGGGGACGTCCTACAATGAGCAGTTCTTC. It is translated as CASSVGLAGGTSYNEQFF. The V gene is TRBV27, the J gene TRBJ2-1, with TRBD2 identical over 15 bases. Germline trimming cut 5 bases from V and 1 base from J; bases unmatched to any gene: 6. From germline, CDR1 is MNHEY and CDR2 SMNVEV (reference sequence). The CDR3 runs to 18 residues.

As to this clone: Other nucleotide sequences in the sample specify the same CDR3. The gene calls are TRBV4-1 and TRBJ2-7; tentatively, D is TRBD1 (6 bases). V lost 1 base, J lost 3 bases, and 7 bases lay in between. This CDR3 is 13 amino acids long. The germline CDR1 and CDR2 sequences are MGHRA and YSYEKL. CDR3 bases: TGCGCCAGCAGCCAAGGGACAGTCTACGAGCAGTACTTC. Translating it yields CASSQGTVYEQYF.

The CDR3 region is CASSQSIRRNEQFF. The CDR3 DNA is TGTGCCAGCAGTCAATCTATTAGACGCAATGAGCAGTTCTTC. The rearrangement links TRBV28 to TRBJ2-1; D unclear. Trimming cost V 5 bases and J 6 bases, with 14 bases left between them. The CDR3 consists of 14 residues. Per the germline V gene, CDR1 is MDHEN and CDR2 is SYDVKM.

This clone turned up a few times. Other DNA sequences in the same sample also yield this CDR3. This chain uses TRBV9 with TRBJ2-5; 7 nucleotides line up with TRBD2. The germline V gene has CDR1 SGDLS and CDR2 YYNGEE. Germline trimming cut 0 bases from V and 2 bases from J; bases unmatched to any gene: 1. The CDR3 totals 14 residues. CDR3: CASSVDGGQETQYF. CDR3 DNA: TGTGCCAGCAGCGTAGACGGGGGGCAAGAGACCCAGTACTTC.

This chain connects TRBV5-6 to TRBJ2-1; possibly TRBD2 for D (6 bases). The germline V and J ends were trimmed by 2 bases and 4 bases, with 10 bases remaining between them. The CDR3 has 14 residues. Germline V gene sequence: CDR1 SGHDT, CDR2 YYEEEE. The CDR3 nucleotides read TGTGCCAGCAGCTTTACTAGCACTTACAATGAGCAGTTCTTC. Translation gives CASSFTSTYNEQFF.

The chain is built from TRBV15 and TRBJ1-1; D is possibly TRBD1 (5 bases). The V end lost 1 base, the J end lost 5 bases, and 11 bases lay between the germline ends. CDR3 size: 14 residues. CDR1 and CDR2 from the germline V gene are LNHNV and YYDKDF (reference sequence). In nucleotides, the CDR3 is TGTGCCACCAGCAGAGTCCAGGGAAATACTGAAGCTTTCTTT. This encodes CATSRVQGNTEAFF.

The chain joins TRBV30 to TRBJ1-2; D not certain. This CDR3 is 12 amino acids long. V gave up 1 base and J gave up 4 bases, with 7 bases separating them. The germline gives CDR1 GTSNPN, CDR2 SVGIG (reference sequence). DNA of the CDR3: TGTGCCTGGAGTGACAGCTCCTATGGCTACACCTTC. Protein sequence: CAWSDSSYGYTF.

This clone appeared once. The chain recombines TRBV4-1 with TRBJ1-1; 7 nucleotides agree with TRBD1. The CDR3 extends over 16 amino acids. Germline loops: CDR1 MGHRA, CDR2 YSYEKL. Trimming took 2 bases from V and 0 from J; bases not matched to a gene: 6. CDR3 region: CASSQPATGMNTEAFF. The DNA for the CDR3 is TGCGCCAGCAGCCAACCCGCGACAGGGATGAACACTGAAGCTTTCTTT.

Comment on this clone: Other DNA variants within this sample encode the same CDR3. The V call is TRBV5-5, the J call TRBJ2-7; D not resolved. Germline V CDR1 and CDR2: SGHKS, YYEKEE (reference sequence). CDR3 length: 13 amino acids. The ends were cut back, 0 bases at V and 1 base at J, with 5 bases in the middle. CDR3 nucleotide sequence: TGTGCCAGCAGCTTGGATCGGTCCTACGAGCAGTACTTC. Translating it yields CASSLDRSYEQYF.

The chain carries TRBV19 and TRBJ1-2; perhaps TRBD1 as D (5 bases). Deletions cut 9 bases from V and 3 bases from J, with 17 bases between. The CDR3 sequence is 14 residues long. Germline lookup yields CDR1 LNHDA and CDR2 SQIVND (reference sequence). The CDR3 loop is CASETGASDYGYTF. For the CDR3, the DNA is TGTGCCAGCGAAACAGGAGCCTCAGACTATGGCTACACCTTC. The whole variable domain, filled in from reference TRBV19 and TRBJ1-2, reads DGGITQSPKYLFRKEGQNVTLSCEQNLNHDAMYWYRQDPGQGLRLIYYSQIVNDFQKGDIAEGYSVSREKKESFPLTVTSAQKNPTAFYLCASETGASDYGYTFGSGTRLTVV.

The chain has TRBV9 and TRBJ2-7; 7 nucleotides match TRBD2. The germline CDR1 and CDR2 sequences are SGDLS and YYNGEE. The CDR3 is 19 residues long. The CDR3 bases are TGTCCGTGTCGATTTGCGGACAAGCGGAAGCGGGACCCCCCCTACGAGCAGTACTTC. Its protein product is CPCRFADKRKRDPPYEQYF.

CDR3 amino acids: CASSLGEAGGSYNEQFF. The DNA of the CDR3 is TGCGCCAGCAGCTTGGGAGAAGCGGGAGGATCCTACAATGAGCAGTTCTTC. The genes are TRBV5-1 and TRBJ2-1; 9 bases are shared with TRBD2. Looked up from germline, CDR1 is SGHRS and CDR2 is YFSETQ. Trimming removed 0 bases from V and 1 base from J; junction bases left unmatched: 5. CDR3 length: 17 amino acids.

The V and J genes are TRBV7-9 and TRBJ2-7; a possible D gene is TRBD1 (6 bases). CDR1 is SEHNR and CDR2 is FQNEAQ in the germline V gene (reference sequence). The V and J ends lost 11 bases and 1 base respectively, with 15 bases between them. CDR3 length: 13 amino acids. The DNA for the CDR3 is TGTGCCGGACAAGGACAGCAATCCTACGAGCAGTACTTC. Its translation is CAGQGQQSYEQYF.

This clone is a singleton in its sample. The chain links TRBV25-1 to TRBJ2-1; D call uncertain. The CDR3 is made up of 13 amino acids. Germline V lookup: CDR1 MGHDK, CDR2 SYGVNS. Trimming removed 1 base from V and 9 bases from J, with 10 bases in between. The CDR3 nucleotides read TGTGCCAGCAGTGAATTTGGTTCCGGTGAGCAGTTCTTC. Translated: CASSEFGSGEQFF. The complete variable domain, with remaining parts taken from reference TRBV25-1 and TRBJ2-1, reads EADIYQTPRYLVIGTGKKITLECSQTMGHDKMYWYQQDPGMELHLIHYSYGVNSTEKGDLSSESTVSRIRTEHFPLTLESARPSHTSQYLCASSEFGSGEQFFGPGTRLTVL.

This chain joins TRBV6-6 and TRBJ2-3; perhaps D is TRBD1 or TRBD2 (5 bases each). Germline V CDR1 and CDR2: MNHNY, SVGAGI (reference sequence). This CDR3 is built from 16 residues. Trimming cost V 0 bases and J 6 bases, with 16 bases left between them. CDR3 DNA: TGTGCCAGCAGTTACTCGAGAGGAGAGGGGAAGGATACGCAGTATTTT. It encodes CASSYSRGEGKDTQYF.

The J gene is TRBJ1-6, the V gene TRBV7-9, with TRBD1 as a possible D gene (5 bases). Per the germline V gene, CDR1 is SEHNR and CDR2 is FQNEAQ (reference sequence). The CDR3 is made up of 16 amino acids. V lost 5 bases, J lost 0 bases, and 11 bases lay in between. CDR3: CASSTEGSSYNSPLHF. The CDR3 DNA reads TGTGCCAGCAGCACAGAGGGGAGCTCCTATAATTCACCCCTCCACTTT.

The J gene is TRBJ2-2, the V gene TRBV7-6, with 10 positions matching TRBD1. Germline-derived CDR1 and CDR2 are SGHVS and FNYEAQ. Trimming at V came to 2 bases and at J to 6 bases, leaving 15 bases not matched to a gene. This CDR3 is 19 amino acids long. The CDR3 region is CASSLFRSRDRGNPGELFF. The CDR3, as DNA: TGTGCCAGCAGCTTATTTCGGAGCCGGGACAGGGGAAACCCCGGGGAGCTGTTTTTT.

J is TRBJ1-2 and V is TRBV4-1; D ambiguous. The germline V and J ends were trimmed by 1 base and 4 bases, with 10 bases remaining between them. The CDR3 contains 14 residues. Per the germline V gene, CDR1 is MGHRA and CDR2 is YSYEKL. Written as DNA, the CDR3 is TGCGCCAGCAGCCAAGTCCCCAGCATCTATGGCTACACCTTC. It is translated as CASSQVPSIYGYTF.